One and the same sample provided the 21 T cell receptor beta chains below, sequenced in a study of blood T cell repertoires in COVID-19. The data were produced by immunoSEQ multiplex PCR, yet TCRdb's version contains in-frame clones alone and is incomplete. Of 200,000 to 250,000 clones in the sample, 80% to 85% were seen once. Sequencing input: peripheral blood. The receptors derive from a woman under 40 who had recovered from COVID-19.

V gene TRBV27 combines with J gene TRBJ2-1; 8 bases are a match to TRBD1. The CDR3 runs to 15 residues. Germline CDR1 is MNHEY and CDR2 is SMNVEV (reference sequence). Germline trimming cut 4 bases from V and 3 bases from J; bases unmatched to any gene: 5. In nucleotides, the CDR3 is TGTGCCAGCAGTTACCGGGACAGGCTCTACAATGAGCAGTTCTTC. Translated, it gives CASSYRDRLYNEQFF.

V is TRBV27 and J is TRBJ1-5; TRBD1 matches at 7 bases. The V gene's germline CDR1 is MNHEY and CDR2 SMNVEV (reference sequence). The CDR3 is 16 amino acids. J lost 1 base, V lost 6 bases, and 9 bases had no gene match. CDR3 amino acids: CASRKTGRISNQPQHF. CDR3 in DNA: TGTGCCAGCAGAAAGACAGGGCGGATCAGCAATCAGCCCCAGCATTTT.

The chain has TRBV18 and TRBJ1-5, with no clear D. V gave up 3 bases and J gave up 5 bases, with 8 bases separating them. This CDR3 contains 13 residues. CDR1 is KGHSH, CDR2 LQKENI, per germline. The CDR3 nucleotides read TGTGCCAGCTCACCGGAGGCGTATCAGCCCCAGCATTTT. Its translation is CASSPEAYQPQHF. The full variable domain, with the rest looked up from reference TRBV18 and TRBJ1-5, is NAGVMQNPRHLVRRRGQEARLRCSPMKGHSHVYWYRQLPEEGLKFMVYLQKENIIDESGMPKERFSAEFPKEGPSILRIQQVVRGDSAAYFCASSPEAYQPQHFGDGTRLSIL.

This clone was recorded only once. This rearrangement joins TRBV10-2 to TRBJ2-5; tentatively, D is TRBD2 (5 bases). The V and J ends lost 5 bases and 1 base respectively, with 14 bases between them. This CDR3 spans 15 amino acids. From germline, CDR1 is WSHSY and CDR2 SAAADI. Here the CDR3 DNA reads TGCGCCAGCAGTTTTACGGGAAGCTCCCAAGAGACCCAGTACTTC. Protein sequence: CASSFTGSSQETQYF.

The chain uses TRBV19 and TRBJ1-6; D gene unclear. V was cut by 2 bases and J by 11 bases, with 10 bases left in between. The CDR3 has 13 amino acids. CDR1 and CDR2 from the germline V gene are LNHDA and SQIVND (reference sequence). The CDR3 bases are TGTGCCAGTAGTATAACTCGCGGGACACCCCTCCACTTT. It specifies CASSITRGTPLHF.

The V and J genes are TRBV30 and TRBJ2-7; D is possibly TRBD2 (6 bases). Deletions cut 3 bases from V and 1 base from J, with 16 bases between. The CDR3 extends over 15 amino acids. Germline-derived CDR1 and CDR2 are GTSNPN and SVGIG (reference sequence). The CDR3 region has the DNA TGTGCCTGGAGCCACCGAGCGGGCCGGTCCTACGAGCAGTACTTC. Its translation is CAWSHRAGRSYEQYF.

This sequence joins TRBV10-2 and TRBJ2-5; 8 nucleotides match TRBD1. Per germline, CDR1 WSHSY and CDR2 SAAADI. The CDR3 spans 18 residues. J lost 5 bases, V lost 0 bases, and 14 bases had no gene match. The CDR3 is CASSESVGSRGRRETQYF. CDR3 nucleotides: TGCGCCAGCAGTGAGTCGGTTGGGAGCAGGGGGCGTCGGGAGACCCAGTACTTC.

The chain couples TRBV10-3 to TRBJ2-5; 8 bases align to TRBD1. The CDR3 is 14 residues long. Germline trimming cut 5 bases from V and 3 bases from J; bases unmatched to any gene: 5. CDR1 is ENHRY and CDR2 is SYGVKD in the germline V gene. CDR3 bases: TGTGCCATCAGTACAACAGGGGGAAAAGAGACCCAGTACTTC. As protein: CAISTTGGKETQYF.

The rearrangement links TRBV19 to TRBJ1-3; weak D call: TRBD1 (5 bases). CDR1 LNHDA and CDR2 SQIVND come from the germline V gene (reference sequence). The CDR3 loop spans 15 amino acids. Trimming shortened V by 5 bases and J by 0 bases, and 11 bases separated the two germline ends. The CDR3, as DNA: TGTGCCAGTAGTGAACAGGTGATCTCTGGAAACACCATATATTTT. Residues: CASSEQVISGNTIYF.

CDR3: CAISESSGLNNSPLHF. CDR3 DNA: TGTGCCATCAGTGAGTCTTCGGGACTGAATAATTCACCCCTCCACTTT. The gene calls are TRBV10-3 and TRBJ1-6; perhaps TRBD1 as D (5 bases). Germline-derived CDR1 and CDR2 are ENHRY and SYGVKD. The CDR3 runs 16 residues. Trimming shortened V by 0 bases and J by 5 bases, and 11 bases separated the two germline ends.

The rearrangement joins TRBV7-9 to TRBJ1-2; 8 bases line up with TRBD1. Germline CDR1 SEHNR, CDR2 FQNEAQ (reference sequence). The CDR3 consists of 14 residues. The ends lost 1 base at V and 5 bases at J; junction bases unmatched: 3. The chain's CDR3 is CASSLGGTGYGYTF. CDR3 nucleotides: TGTGCCAGCAGCTTAGGAGGGACAGGTTATGGCTACACCTTC.

V usage is TRBV18 and J usage is TRBJ2-7; TRBD2 agrees at 11 bases. V was pared by 4 bases and J by 3 bases, with 5 bases of the junction left unmatched. The germline V gene has CDR1 KGHSH and CDR2 LQKENI. CDR3 length: 15 residues. The CDR3 DNA is TGTGCCAGCTCACAGGGACTAGCGGCTTACTACGAGCAGTACTTC. Encoded protein: CASSQGLAAYYEQYF.

The chain joins TRBV27 to TRBJ2-7; tentative D call: TRBD2 (6 bases). Trimming shortened V by 2 bases and J by 7 bases, and 15 bases separated the two germline ends. The V gene's germline CDR1 is MNHEY and CDR2 SMNVEV (reference sequence). There are 14 residues in the CDR3. DNA for the CDR3: TGTGCCAGCAGTTTAGCCCAGGAGGCGGGGGAGCAGTACTTC. Protein product: CASSLAQEAGEQYF.

This clone has more than one count but fewer than ten. This rearrangement joins TRBV5-4 to TRBJ2-2, with 12 bases matching TRBD2. From germline, CDR1 is SGHNT and CDR2 YYREEE (reference sequence). Trimming cost V 4 bases and J 6 bases; bases outside gene matches: 10. The CDR3 runs to 17 residues. The CDR3 reads CASSNPMTSGSPGELFF. Written as DNA, the CDR3 is TGTGCCAGCAGCAACCCCATGACTAGCGGGAGTCCCGGGGAGCTGTTTTTT.

The CDR3 DNA is TGTGCCAGAAGCTGGCGTCGGATGAACAGGGCAAATCAGCCCCAGCATTTT. Residues: CARSWRRMNRANQPQHF. The genes are TRBV5-3 and TRBJ1-5; TRBD1 is a possible D gene (6 bases). TRBV5-3 is labeled an ORF, and its function is uncertain. Trimming removed 3 bases from V and 4 bases from J, with 20 bases in between. The CDR3 has 17 amino acids.

The rearrangement links TRBV23-1 to TRBJ2-5; 7 bases align to TRBD2. TRBV23-1 is known as an ORF, though its function is uncertain. The CDR3 has 14 amino acids. V lost 8 bases and J lost 4; bases outside the gene matches: 10. CDR3 loop: CASGRGKAVETQYF. CDR3 DNA: TGCGCCAGCGGGCGGGGGAAGGCTGTAGAGACCCAGTACTTC.

A few counts support this clone. The V call is TRBV1, the J call TRBJ2-7; TRBD1 was called by the table and not checked on the DNA. TRBV1 is an annotated pseudogene. CDR3 size: 14 residues. The chain's CDR3 is CTTPPPDISYEQYF. Written as DNA, the CDR3 is TGCACCACCCCACCGCCGGACATCTCCTACGAGCAGTACTTC.

The chain uses TRBV7-9 and TRBJ1-5, with D possibly being TRBD1 (5 bases). Trimming removed 5 bases at V and 7 bases at J, with 21 bases between. This CDR3 contains 16 residues. The germline V gene encodes CDR1 SEHNR and CDR2 FQNEAQ (reference sequence). CDR3 in amino acids: CASSPGDGGRRQPQHF. CDR3 coding DNA: TGTGCCAGCAGCCCTGGGGACGGGGGACGTCGGCAGCCCCAGCATTTT. Based on the CDR3 plus reference TRBV7-9 and TRBJ1-5, the full variable domain is DTGVSQNPRHKITKRGQNVTFRCDPISEHNRLYWYRQTLGQGPEFLTYFQNEAQLEKSRLLSDRFSAERPKGSFSTLEIQRTEQGDSAMYLCASSPGDGGRRQPQHFGDGTRLSIL.

V is TRBV5-4 and J is TRBJ2-1; 7 positions agree with TRBD1. The V and J ends lost 7 bases and 7 bases, in that order; junction bases with no gene match: 8. In germline, CDR1 is SGHNT, CDR2 YYREEE (reference sequence). This CDR3 has 13 amino acids. In DNA form, the CDR3 reads TGTGCCAGCTGTGACAGGGATTTGAATGAGCAGTTCTTC. Its translation is CASCDRDLNEQFF.

The V and J genes are TRBV6-5 and TRBJ2-7, with D possibly being TRBD1 (6 bases). Per the germline V gene, CDR1 is MNHEY and CDR2 is SVGAGI. The ends were cut back, 7 bases at V and 3 bases at J, with 13 bases in the middle. This CDR3 has 13 amino acids. The DNA of the CDR3 is TGTGCCAGCACCCCCCCAGGGGACTACGAGCAGTACTTC. It codes for CASTPPGDYEQYF.

V is TRBV19 and J is TRBJ1-2, with D maybe TRBD1 (6 bases). Trimming removed 10 bases from V and 7 bases from J, with 16 bases in between. From germline, CDR1 is LNHDA and CDR2 SQIVND (reference sequence). This CDR3 contains 12 residues. DNA of the CDR3: TGTGCCACCCGATTCCGGGACACTGGCTACACCTTC. Encoded protein: CATRFRDTGYTF.